One and the same sample provided the 29 T cell receptor beta chains below, sequenced in a study of T-cell memory formation after mild COVID-19. From the 5' RACE reads, TCRdb called clonotypes with MiXCR, one entry per CDR3 protein. Of 200,000 or so distinct CDR3 sequences listed, approximately 10% are singletons. Sequenced material: PBMCs or a T cell subset sorted from them (not recorded which). The receptors were sampled from a young man who had mild COVID-19 (a few samples of this study predate the infection). Cell type and time point are not known.

The J gene is TRBJ2-1, the V gene TRBV5-1; 7 nucleotides line up with TRBD2. Germline-derived CDR1 and CDR2 are SGHRS and YFSETQ. V lost 3 bases and J lost 0; bases outside the gene matches: 3. The CDR3 consists of 15 residues. CDR3 loop: CASSSAGSSYNEQFF. The DNA for the CDR3 is TGCGCCAGCAGCTCAGCGGGGAGCTCCTACAATGAGCAGTTCTTC.

This clonotype came up a few times. The rearrangement uses TRBV7-2 and TRBJ2-7, with D possibly being TRBD1 (6 bases). Trimming took 1 base from V and 3 from J, leaving 13 bases between them. Germline lookup yields CDR1 SGHTA and CDR2 FQGNSA. This CDR3 comprises 15 residues. The CDR3 DNA reads as TGTGCCAGCAGCTTAGTGCAGGGGTCTCGCTACGAGCAGTACTTC. It encodes CASSLVQGSRYEQYF.

This clonotype was counted ten times or more. The chain joins TRBV7-2 to TRBJ2-7; D gene uncertain. Per the germline V gene, CDR1 is SGHTA and CDR2 is FQGNSA. V shed 3 bases and J shed 7 bases, with 10 bases lying between them. The CDR3 has 12 residues. The CDR3 spells CASSFRFGEQYV. CDR3 nucleotides: TGTGCCAGCAGCTTTCGATTTGGTGAGCAGTACGTC.

This clonotype was counted between two and nine times. The chain uses TRBV14 and TRBJ1-1; a possible D gene is TRBD1 (5 bases). With 0 bases removed from V and 4 bases from J, the gap between germline ends came to 24 bases. CDR1 is SGHDN, CDR2 FVKESK, per germline. The CDR3 has 19 residues. The CDR3, as DNA: TGTGCCAGCAGCCAAGATGTTTTCGTTTGGGGGAGAACTACCACTGAAGCTTTCTTT. Translating gives CASSQDVFVWGRTTTEAFF.

This clonotype was picked up a small number of times. The chain is built from TRBV29-1 and TRBJ1-1; the D gene is possibly TRBD1 (6 bases). Trimming removed 5 bases at V and 1 base at J, with 11 bases between. The CDR3 runs 13 residues. Germline V CDR1 and CDR2: SQVTM, ANQGSEA. This CDR3 reads CSVSVRGNTEAFF. Written as DNA, the CDR3 is TGCAGCGTTTCGGTCAGGGGGAACACTGAAGCTTTCTTT.

This chain connects TRBV20-1 to TRBJ2-7, with a tentative D call TRBD2 (6 bases). The CDR3 length is 13 residues. In germline, CDR1 is DFQATT, CDR2 SNEGSKA (reference sequence). With 0 bases removed from V and 5 bases from J, the gap between germline ends came to 11 bases. The CDR3, as DNA: TGCAGTGCTAGAGATACGGGGGTAGACGAGCAGTACGTC. Protein: CSARDTGVDEQYV.

This clonotype showed up many times. The chain combines TRBV5-6 with TRBJ2-3; D may be TRBD2 (7 bases). Germline-derived CDR1 and CDR2 are SGHDT and YYEEEE. The CDR3 length is 14 residues. Trimming removed 2 bases at V and 1 base at J, with 8 bases between. CDR3 in DNA: TGTGCCAGCAGCTTCGGGGGGCGCACAGATACGCAGTATTTT. Translated, it gives CASSFGGRTDTQYF.

This clonotype was found many times. The rearrangement uses TRBV28 and TRBJ1-5, with D perhaps matching TRBD1 (5 bases). The V end was cut by 4 bases, the J end by 5 bases, with 18 bases between. Germline CDR1 and CDR2: MDHEN and SYDVKM. The CDR3 spans 16 residues. The DNA for the CDR3 is TGTGCCAGCAGTTCGGCTGGTACAGGAGACTATCAGCCCCAGCATTTT. Its translation is CASSSAGTGDYQPQHF.

The J gene is TRBJ2-1, the V gene TRBV4-3, with no clear D. Trimming pared 0 bases from V and 4 bases from J, leaving 4 bases between. The CDR3 length is 13 residues. CDR1 LGHNA and CDR2 YSLEER come from the germline V gene. CDR3 protein: CASSQERYNEQFF. The DNA for the CDR3 is TGCGCCAGCAGCCAAGAGAGATACAATGAGCAGTTCTTC.

This clonotype was picked up a small number of times. CDR3 loop: CASSHRGGREQFF. The CDR3 coding sequence is TGCGCCAGCAGCCATCGGGGGGGGCGCGAGCAGTTCTTC. The chain is built from TRBV5-1 and TRBJ2-1, with 8 bases matching TRBD2. V lost 4 bases and J lost 10; bases outside the gene matches: 7. CDR3 length equals 13 residues. Per germline, CDR1 SGHRS and CDR2 YFSETQ.

This chain joins TRBV7-2 and TRBJ1-2; D remains unclear. V lost 1 base to trimming and J lost 0 bases, with 12 bases between them. Germline V lookup: CDR1 SGHTA, CDR2 FQGNSA. The CDR3 is 16 residues long. The CDR3: CASSLEAGWANYGYTF. CDR3 nucleotide sequence: TGTGCCAGCAGCTTAGAGGCGGGGTGGGCTAACTATGGCTACACCTTC.

This clonotype was found many times. The gene calls are TRBV5-1 and TRBJ2-1; D remains unclear. The CDR3 sequence is 14 residues long. Trimming left V 0 bases short and J 7 bases short, with 11 bases between. Germline CDR1 and CDR2: SGHRS and YFSETQ. The CDR3 nucleotides read TGCGCCAGCAGCTTGGGATTTGACGGTAATGAGCAGTTCTTC. Residues: CASSLGFDGNEQFF.

The chain employs TRBV7-6 and TRBJ2-1, with 8 bases identical to TRBD1. Germline V gene data show CDR1 as SGHVS and CDR2 as FNYEAQ. The CDR3 has 15 amino acids. With 5 bases clipped from V and 7 bases from J, the junction kept 10 bases outside the gene matches. DNA for the CDR3: TGTGCCAGCAGCCCCAGGGGGCCGTCTACAAATGAGCAGTTCTTC. It encodes CASSPRGPSTNEQFF.

This rearrangement joins TRBV6-1 to TRBJ2-1; 7 nucleotides agree with TRBD1. This CDR3 has 14 amino acids. From germline, CDR1 is MNHNS and CDR2 SASEGT. V lost 7 bases and J lost 6; bases outside the gene matches: 9. CDR3 DNA sequence: TGTGCCAGCATGAGGACAGGCGAATCCAATGAGCAGTTCTTC. Protein: CASMRTGESNEQFF.

The chain links TRBV5-5 to TRBJ2-4; possibly TRBD2 for D (5 bases). Trimming pared 1 base from V and 3 bases from J, leaving 14 bases between. The germline gives CDR1 SGHKS, CDR2 YYEKEE (reference sequence). The CDR3 extends over 16 amino acids. CDR3 region: CASSLTVRVDKNIQYF. CDR3 sequence (DNA): TGTGCCAGCAGCTTGACCGTGAGGGTAGACAAAAACATTCAGTACTTC.

The CDR3 is CASSLGQGLNYEQYF. In DNA form, the CDR3 reads TGTGCCAGCAGCTTGGGACAGGGGCTAAACTACGAGCAGTACTTC. J is TRBJ2-7 and V is TRBV7-2; TRBD1 agrees at 10 bases. The CDR3 consists of 15 residues. The V segment lost 3 bases and the J segment 3 bases; nucleotides outside the gene matches: 5. Germline loops: CDR1 SGHTA, CDR2 FQGNSA.

This clonotype was observed at least ten times. The V call is TRBV11-2, the J call TRBJ2-7; the D call may be TRBD1 or TRBD2 (5 bases each). CDR1 is SGHAT, CDR2 FQNNGV, per germline. The length of the CDR3 is 16 residues. Trimming pared 0 bases from V and 3 bases from J, leaving 15 bases between. In DNA form, the CDR3 reads TGTGCCAGCAGCTTAGATTATTCGGGACGGAACTACGAGCAGTACTTC. This sequence encodes CASSLDYSGRNYEQYF.

This clonotype was detected a few times. The V call is TRBV7-2, the J call TRBJ1-2, with D unclear. CDR3 length equals 14 residues. V gave up 5 bases and J gave up 0 bases, with 10 bases separating them. Germline CDR1 is SGHTA and CDR2 is FQGNSA. The CDR3 reads CASSDYGANYGYTF. As DNA, the CDR3 is TGTGCCAGCAGCGATTACGGAGCTAACTATGGCTACACCTTC.

This clonotype turned up a few times. The V call is TRBV12-3 or TRBV12-4, the J call TRBJ2-1; no definite D call. V was cut by 6 bases and J by 10 bases, with 19 bases left in between. CDR3 size: 14 residues. Here the CDR3 reads CASSRDQPTSEQFF. As DNA, the CDR3 is TGTGCCAGCAGCCGAGACCAACCTACGTCGGAGCAGTTCTTC.

This clonotype was counted many times. The chain couples TRBV4-1 to TRBJ2-3; 7 bases fit TRBD1. Germline V gene lookup returns CDR1 MGHRA and CDR2 YSYEKL. The CDR3 consists of 15 residues. The V segment lost 0 bases and the J segment 1 base; nucleotides outside the gene matches: 1. The chain's CDR3 is CASSQDDRGTDTQYF. CDR3 bases: TGCGCCAGCAGCCAAGATGACAGGGGCACAGATACGCAGTATTTT.

This clonotype was detected only a few times. Written as DNA, the CDR3 is TGTGCCAGCAGCGAGACAGGGGGGACTAATGAAAAACTGTTTTTT. As protein: CASSETGGTNEKLFF. The rearrangement uses TRBV3-1 and TRBJ1-4; 9 nucleotides line up with TRBD1. Germline lookup yields CDR1 LGHDT and CDR2 YNNKEL (reference sequence). J was trimmed by 2 bases and V by 5 bases; bases with no gene match: 3. This CDR3 comprises 15 residues.

This clonotype was found once. This sequence joins TRBV5-1 and TRBJ2-7, with D perhaps matching TRBD2 (5 bases). Germline assignment: CDR1 SGHRS and CDR2 YFSETQ. V was clipped by 8 bases and J by 2 bases, with 11 bases between them. CDR3 length equals 12 residues. The CDR3 region is CASGRGTYEQYF. DNA of the CDR3: TGCGCCAGTGGTCGGGGTACCTACGAGCAGTACTTC.

The V gene is TRBV5-1, the J gene TRBJ2-3; 9 nucleotides align to TRBD2. Germline V lookup: CDR1 SGHRS, CDR2 YFSETQ. V lost 2 bases to trimming and J lost 2 bases; unmatched junction nucleotides: 3. The CDR3 is 15 amino acids. The CDR3 sequence is CASSFLAGNTDTQYF. In DNA, the CDR3 is TGCGCCAGCAGCTTCCTAGCGGGGAACACAGATACGCAGTATTTT.

V and J are TRBV2 and TRBJ1-2, with TRBD1 as a possible D gene (5 bases). V lost 6 bases and J lost 4, with 15 bases in between. The germline gives CDR1 SNHLY, CDR2 FYNNEI. CDR3 size: 14 residues. For the CDR3, the DNA is TGTGCCAGCAGGACGGAGGCAGGGTTCTATGGCTACACCTTC. The encoded protein is CASRTEAGFYGYTF.

This clonotype appeared many times. The chain uses TRBV15 and TRBJ1-4; 10 nucleotides match TRBD1. The V segment lost 0 bases and the J segment 6 bases; nucleotides outside the gene matches: 7. CDR3 length: 17 residues. CDR1 and CDR2 (germline): LNHNV, YYDKDF (reference sequence). CDR3 sequence reads: CATSRDLGQGFDEKLFF. The CDR3 nucleotides read TGTGCCACCAGCAGAGATTTGGGACAGGGGTTCGATGAAAAACTGTTTTTT.

This clonotype has a handful of counts. The CDR3 DNA reads as TGTGCCTGGACTGGACAGGGAGATCAGCCCCAGCATTTT. Amino acid sequence: CAWTGQGDQPQHF. The rearrangement uses TRBV30 and TRBJ1-5; TRBD1 matches 8 bases. V lost 4 bases, J lost 5 bases, and 4 bases stayed unmatched. This CDR3 is 13 amino acids long. Germline V CDR1 and CDR2: GTSNPN, SVGIG (reference sequence).

This clonotype showed up many times. The chain uses TRBV10-2 and TRBJ2-2; 10 nucleotides match TRBD2. The CDR3 contains 17 residues. J lost 3 bases, V lost 7 bases, and 11 bases had no gene match. The V gene's germline CDR1 is WSHSY and CDR2 SAAADI. The chain's CDR3 is CASIRARTSGYTGELFF. CDR3 in DNA: TGCGCCAGCATCCGCGCTCGGACTAGCGGATACACCGGGGAGCTGTTTTTT.

This clonotype was seen more than once but under ten times. The rearrangement joins TRBV18 to TRBJ2-5; D is uncertain. CDR1 is KGHSH, CDR2 LQKENI, per germline. Trimming pared 0 bases from V and 5 bases from J, leaving 10 bases between. CDR3 length equals 14 residues. CDR3 amino acids: CASSPPSFRETQYF. DNA of the CDR3: TGTGCCAGCTCACCACCTTCCTTCCGGGAGACCCAGTACTTC.

The V gene is TRBV7-8, the J gene TRBJ2-7; D gene unclear. CDR3 size: 14 residues. Trimming took 5 bases from V and 4 from J, leaving 15 bases between them. CDR1 is SGHVS and CDR2 is FQNEAQ in the germline V gene. The CDR3 loop reads CASSTRLSRYEQYF. The CDR3 DNA sequence: TGTGCCAGCAGCACCCGACTGAGTCGATACGAGCAGTACTTC.